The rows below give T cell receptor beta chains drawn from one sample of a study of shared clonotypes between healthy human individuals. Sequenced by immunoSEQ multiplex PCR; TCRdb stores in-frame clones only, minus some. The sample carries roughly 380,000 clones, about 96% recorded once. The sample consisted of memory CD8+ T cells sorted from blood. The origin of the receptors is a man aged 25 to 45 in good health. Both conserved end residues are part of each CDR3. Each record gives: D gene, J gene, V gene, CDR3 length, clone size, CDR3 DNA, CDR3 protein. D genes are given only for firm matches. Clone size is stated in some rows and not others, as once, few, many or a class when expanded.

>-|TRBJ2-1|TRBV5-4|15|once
TGTGCCAGCAGCTTGCAGCGCCCCGACTACAATGAGCAGTTCTTC
CASSLQRPDYNEQFF
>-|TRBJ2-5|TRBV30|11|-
TGTGCCTGGAGCCAGGGAGAGACCCAGTACTTC
CAWSQGETQYF
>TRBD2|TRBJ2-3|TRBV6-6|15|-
TGTGCCAGCAGTTACCTTCGGGAGGGCCCAGATACGCAGTATTTT
CASSYLREGPDTQYF
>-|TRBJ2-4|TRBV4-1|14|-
TGCGCCAGCAGCCAAGGGGCCGACAAAAACATTCAGTACTTC
CASSQGADKNIQYF
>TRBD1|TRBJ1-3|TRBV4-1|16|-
TGCGCCAGCAGCCAGACAGGGCCCTCGGTAACAAACACCATATATTTT
CASSQTGPSVTNTIYF
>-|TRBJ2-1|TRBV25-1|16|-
TGTGCCAGCAGTGAATGGCGTACAGGCCCTGACAATGAGCAGTTCTTC
CASSEWRTGPDNEQFF
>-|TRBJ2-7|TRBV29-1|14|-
TGCAGCGTTGAAATAGGACAGTCCCCCTACGAGCAGTACTTC
CSVEIGQSPYEQYF
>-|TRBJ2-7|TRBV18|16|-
TGTGCCAGCTCACCAATACTAGCCCCGGGTTCCTACGAGCAGTACTTC
CASSPILAPGSYEQYF
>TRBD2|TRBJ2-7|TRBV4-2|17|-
TGTGCCAGCAGCCACCCCGGGACTAGCGGGAGAATCAACGAGCAGTACTTC
CASSHPGTSGRINEQYF
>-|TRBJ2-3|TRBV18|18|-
TGTGCCAGCTCACCACCCTCAATCCGGGACCCCATCACAGATACGCAGTATTTT
CASSPPSIRDPITDTQYF
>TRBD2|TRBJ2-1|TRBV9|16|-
TGTGCCAGCAGCGTAGACCGGAGTGGGAACGGGAGGGAGCAGTTCTTC
CASSVDRSGNGREQFF
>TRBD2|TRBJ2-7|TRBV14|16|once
TGTGCCAGCAGCCCTGGACTAGCGGGAGGGCCCTACGAGCAGTACTTC
CASSPGLAGGPYEQYF
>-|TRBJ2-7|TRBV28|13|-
TGTGCCAGCAGTGTGACTGGTTCCTACGAGCAGTACTTC
CASSVTGSYEQYF
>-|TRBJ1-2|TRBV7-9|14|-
TGTGCCAGCGGACGGACAGATTTTATCTATGGCTACACCTTC
CASGRTDFIYGYTF
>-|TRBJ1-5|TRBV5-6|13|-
TGTGCCAGCAGCTTGGGAGTAAATCAGCCCCAGCATTTT
CASSLGVNQPQHF
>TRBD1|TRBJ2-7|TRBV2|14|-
TGTGCCAGCAAACCGGGACAGGCCTCCTACGAGCAGTACTTC
CASKPGQASYEQYF
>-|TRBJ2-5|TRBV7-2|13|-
TGTGCCAGCAGCTTAGTCCCCCTCGAGACCCAGTACTTC
CASSLVPLETQYF
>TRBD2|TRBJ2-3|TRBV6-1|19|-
TGTGCCAGCAGTGAAATGGGGCTAGCGGGAGAAAATGGCACAGATACGCAGTATTTT
CASSEMGLAGENGTDTQYF
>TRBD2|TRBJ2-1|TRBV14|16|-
TGTGCCAGCAGCCGCCGACTAGCGGGAGGGAGAGATGAGCAGTTCTTC
CASSRRLAGGRDEQFF
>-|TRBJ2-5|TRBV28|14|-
TGTGCCAGCACCCTGGGGGGGGCGCGGGAGACCCAGTACTTC
CASTLGGARETQYF
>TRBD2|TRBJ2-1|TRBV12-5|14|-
TGTGCTAGTGGTTCTAGCGGACGAAACAATGAGCAGTTCTTC
CASGSSGRNNEQFF